Listed below are T cell receptor beta chains from one sample, sequenced in a study of blood T cell repertoires in COVID-19. Profiled with immunoSEQ multiplex PCR; TCRdb holds only in-frame clones, not every one. Here the sample spans around 230,000 clones, roughly 80% being singletons. The specimen was peripheral blood. Source of these receptors: a woman of 80 years or more with acute or convalescent COVID-19. Each CDR3 is given with its conserved first and last residue. The order of the fields is V gene, J gene, CDR3 length, clone size, D gene, CDR3 DNA, CDR3 protein. D genes are given only for firm matches. Only some rows state a clone size, as once, few, many or a class for expanded clones.

TRBV29-1	TRBJ1-6	12	.	TRBD1	TGCAGCGTTGAAAAGGGGGCTTCACCCCTCCACTTT	CSVEKGASPLHF
TRBV4-1	TRBJ2-2	17	.	TRBD2	TGCGCCAGCAGCCAAGAGGGCGGGGGAAAGAACACCGGGGAGCTGTTTTTT	CASSQEGGGKNTGELFF
TRBV7-6	TRBJ2-6	16	.	TRBD1	TGTGCCAGCAGCTTGACGCAGGGGGCTGGGGCCAACGTCCTGACTTTC	CASSLTQGAGANVLTF
TRBV7-2	TRBJ2-7	12	.	.	TGTGCCAGCAGCCACAGGGAGGGGGAGCAGTACTTC	CASSHREGEQYF
TRBV30	TRBJ1-2	12	.	.	TGTGCCTGGATGACAGGTGGTTTCGTCTACACCTTC	CAWMTGGFVYTF
TRBV7-9	TRBJ1-4	15	.	.	TGTGCCAGCAGCTTAAGTCGCCAGGGGAATGAAAAACTGTTTTTT	CASSLSRQGNEKLFF
TRBV5-1	TRBJ1-6	17	once	TRBD1	TGCGCCAGCAGCTGGTCTACAGGGGCCCCCGATAATTCACCCCTCCACTTT	CASSWSTGAPDNSPLHF
TRBV5-1	TRBJ2-7	14	.	.	TGCGCCAGCAGCGTACAGGGAGGGTCCTACGAGCAGTACTTC	CASSVQGGSYEQYF
TRBV7-9	TRBJ2-7	14	once	TRBD1	TGTGCCACCGAAACCGGGACAGGGGGCTACGAGCAGTACTTC	CATETGTGGYEQYF
TRBV3-1/TRBV3-2	TRBJ1-5	12	.	.	TGTGCCAGCAGCCAGTCTTATCAGCCCCAGCATTTT	CASSQSYQPQHF
TRBV4-1	TRBJ2-1	19	.	TRBD2	TGCGCCAGCAGCCAAGGAAGGGGTGCGGGGGGGACCTTCTACAATGAGCAGTTCTTC	CASSQGRGAGGTFYNEQFF
TRBV29-1	TRBJ2-1	15	.	TRBD2	TGCAGCGTTGATCGAGCGGGAGGGCCGAGGAATGAGCAGTTCTTC	CSVDRAGGPRNEQFF
TRBV12-3/TRBV12-4	TRBJ1-6	13	.	.	TGTGCCAGCAGTTCCCGTGGCAATTCACCCCTCCACTTT	CASSSRGNSPLHF
TRBV24-1	TRBJ2-2	15	once	TRBD1	TGTGCCACCAGTGACCCGACAGGGGACACCGGGGAGCTGTTTTTT	CATSDPTGDTGELFF
TRBV5-1	TRBJ2-3	16	few	TRBD1	TGCGCCAGCAGCTTCACGGATTGGCAGGGGGCAGATACGCAGTATTTT	CASSFTDWQGADTQYF
TRBV11-2	TRBJ2-7	18	.	TRBD2	TGTGCCAGCAGCTACCTAGCGGGAGGGCAGACCGGGATCTACGAGCAGTACTTC	CASSYLAGGQTGIYEQYF
TRBV5-1	TRBJ1-4	15	.	TRBD1	TGCGCCAGCAGCCCCCGGACAGGGGAAGGTGAAAAACTGTTTTTT	CASSPRTGEGEKLFF
TRBV19	TRBJ2-1	12	.	.	TGTGCCAGTAGTCAGGGTTACAATGAGCAGTTCTTC	CASSQGYNEQFF
TRBV28	TRBJ1-4	17	once	.	TGTGCCAGCAGTCCCCACCTGGGAGGGGCAACTAATGAAAAACTGTTTTTT	CASSPHLGGATNEKLFF
TRBV27	TRBJ2-2	14	.	.	TGTGCCAGCAGTTTAGCCAGGAACACCGGGGAGCTGTTTTTT	CASSLARNTGELFF
TRBV5-1	TRBJ1-2	11	once	.	TGCGCCAGCAGCTTGGACAGGGGCTACACCTTC	CASSLDRGYTF
TRBV11-2	TRBJ1-4	13	.	.	TGTGCCAGCAGCTTAGGGCGGGCTGAAAAACTGTTTTTT	CASSLGRAEKLFF
TRBV3-1/TRBV3-2	TRBJ2-7	14	.	TRBD1	TGTGCCAGCAGCCCTAGACAGGGGTCCTACGAGCAGTACTTC	CASSPRQGSYEQYF
TRBV20-1	TRBJ2-3	14	.	.	TGCAGTGCTAGTTCGTCGGGAGACGTGGATACGCAGTATTTT	CSASSSGDVDTQYF
TRBV19	TRBJ1-1	13	.	.	TGTGCCAGTCAAGGACTCACGAACACTGAAGCTTTCTTT	CASQGLTNTEAFF
TRBV28	TRBJ1-2	12	.	.	TGTGCCAGCGGCTCCAGGCCTCATGGCTACACCTTC	CASGSRPHGYTF
TRBV19	TRBJ1-2	12	.	.	TGTGCCAGTAGTCTCGGACAATATGGCTACACCTTC	CASSLGQYGYTF
TRBV4-2	TRBJ2-7	16	.	.	TGTGCCAGCAGCCTCGAAGGAGGGGCAGCTCCTAACGAGCAGTACTTC	CASSLEGGAAPNEQYF
TRBV7-3	TRBJ2-1	13	.	TRBD2	TGTGCCAGCAGCTTAGTGGGAGGGGATGAGCAGTTCTTC	CASSLVGGDEQFF